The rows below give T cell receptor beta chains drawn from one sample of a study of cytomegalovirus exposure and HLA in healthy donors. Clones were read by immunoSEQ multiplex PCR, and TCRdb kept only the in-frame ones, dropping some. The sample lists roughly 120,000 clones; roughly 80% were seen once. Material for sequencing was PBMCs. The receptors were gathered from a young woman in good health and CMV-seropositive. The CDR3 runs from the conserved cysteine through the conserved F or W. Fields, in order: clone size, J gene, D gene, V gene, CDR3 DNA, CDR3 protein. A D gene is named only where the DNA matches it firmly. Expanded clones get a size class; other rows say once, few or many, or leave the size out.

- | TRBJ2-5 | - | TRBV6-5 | TGTGCCAGCAGAAGGGCGGGGGCCCAAGAGACCCAGTACTTC | CASRRAGAQETQYF
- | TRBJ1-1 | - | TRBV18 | TGTGCCAGCTCACCCCCGACAGTTCTGAACACTGAAGCTTTCTTT | CASSPPTVLNTEAFF
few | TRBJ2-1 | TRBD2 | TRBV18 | TGTGCCAGCTCACCTTCTAGCGGGGGGGCCTACAATGAGCAGTTCTTC | CASSPSSGGAYNEQFF
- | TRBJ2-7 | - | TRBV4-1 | TGCGCCAGCAGCCAGGCGGAGGAGCAGTACTTC | CASSQAEEQYF
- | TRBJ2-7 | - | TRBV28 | TGTGCCAGCAGTGACGAGCAGGGTAACTACGAGCAGTACTTC | CASSDEQGNYEQYF
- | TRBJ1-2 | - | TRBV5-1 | TGCGCCAGCAGCCCAGACAGCAACTATGGCTACACCTTC | CASSPDSNYGYTF
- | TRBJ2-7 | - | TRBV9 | TGTGCCAGCAGCGTCCTGGCGGGACCGCTCTACGAGCAGTACTTC | CASSVLAGPLYEQYF
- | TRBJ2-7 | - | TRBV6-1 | TGTGCCAGTGACAGGTCCTACGAGCAGTACTTC | CASDRSYEQYF
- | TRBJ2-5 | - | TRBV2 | TGTGCCAGCAGTGTAAGGGGGGGTCCGCAAGAGACCCAGTACTTC | CASSVRGGPQETQYF
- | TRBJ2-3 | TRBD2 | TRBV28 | TGTGCCAGCACCTTTAGCGGGGTGAGCACAGATACGCAGTATTTT | CASTFSGVSTDTQYF
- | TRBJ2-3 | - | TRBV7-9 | TGTGCCAGCAGCTCAGCTCGGTTCGCGGGGGCCTACACAGATACGCAGTATTTT | CASSSARFAGAYTDTQYF
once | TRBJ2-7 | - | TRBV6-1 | TGTGCCAGCAGACCCGACAGAGACTACGAGCAGTACTTC | CASRPDRDYEQYF
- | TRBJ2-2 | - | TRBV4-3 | TGCGCCAGCAGCCCAAGCAGGGTCGGGGAGCTGTTTTTT | CASSPSRVGELFF
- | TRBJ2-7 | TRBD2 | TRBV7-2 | TGTGCCAGCAGCTTAGCCACTAGCGCGCAGTACTTC | CASSLATSAQYF
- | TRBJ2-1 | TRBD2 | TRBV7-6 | TGTGCCAGCAGCCCCCGGACTAGCGGGGCCTACAATGAGCAGTTCTTC | CASSPRTSGAYNEQFF
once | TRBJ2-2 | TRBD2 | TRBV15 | TGTGCCACCAGCGCTGCGGGGGGAAACACCGGGGAGCTGTTTTTT | CATSAAGGNTGELFF